What follows describes a single T cell receptor (beta chain). Its antigen is currently unknown. This sample stems from a study of OX40 agonist ivuxolimab in advanced cancers. Study in general: Prior checkpoint blockade (anti-PD-1, anti-PD-L1 or anti-CTLA-4) was permitted; 40% had it.

Study results and limitations: Partial responders treated at 0.1-3.0 mg/kg exhibited clonal expansion among the lowest measured. The authors also found low normalized T-cell clonal expansion in some nonresponders.

With autoimmune disease history or systemic immunosuppression, patients were excluded. From germline, CDR1 is SGDLS and CDR2 YYNGEE. The CDR3 loop spans 13 amino acids. Some clones are missing from TCRdb's copy, which holds only in-frame ones; the method was immunoSEQ multiplex PCR. The data show 60,000 to 85,000 clones, about 87% seen once. The sample consisted of CD4+ or CD8+ T cells sorted from blood, taken in a trial of the OX40 agonist ivuxolimab. This clonotype originated in an adult with an advanced solid tumor such as melanoma, head and neck, liver or kidney cancer. The chain recombines TRBV9 with TRBJ2-5; D not certain. The J call may not be correct, given that the DNA end is closer to TRBJ2-7. CDR3 coding DNA: TGTGCCAGCAGCCCCCCCGTGACTGGCGAGCAGTACTTC. This sequence encodes CASSPPVTGEQYF.